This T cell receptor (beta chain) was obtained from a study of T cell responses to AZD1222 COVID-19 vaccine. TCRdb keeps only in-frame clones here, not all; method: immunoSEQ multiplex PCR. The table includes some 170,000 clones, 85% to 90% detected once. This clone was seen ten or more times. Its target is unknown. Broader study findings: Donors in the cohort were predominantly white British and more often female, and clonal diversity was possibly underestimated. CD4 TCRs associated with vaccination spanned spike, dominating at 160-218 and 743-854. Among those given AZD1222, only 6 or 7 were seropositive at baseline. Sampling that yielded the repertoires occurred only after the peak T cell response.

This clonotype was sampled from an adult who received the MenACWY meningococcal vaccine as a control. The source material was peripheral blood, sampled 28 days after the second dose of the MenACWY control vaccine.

The CDR3 DNA sequence: TGTGCCAGCAGTGAATTACACGAGCAGTACTTC. Residues: CASSELHEQYF. This rearrangement joins TRBV25-1 to TRBJ2-7, with D unresolved. Trimming shortened V by 1 base and J by 5 bases, and 3 bases separated the two germline ends. The CDR3 is 11 amino acids. Germline V gene lookup returns CDR1 MGHDK and CDR2 SYGVNS.